The 21 T cell receptor beta chains given below trace back to one sample, sequenced in a study of blood T cells in healthy people across ages. A second PCR of roughly 6 to 12 cycles used a sample-barcoded 5' primer and a J-beta primer mix. TCRdb analysed the 5' RACE reads with MiXCR anew, one entry per CDR3 protein. The sample carries about 1.4 million distinct CDR3 sequences, approximately 59% recorded once. Source material: blood. These receptors were obtained from a man aged 18 to 35 in good health.

This clonotype was seen a handful of times. This chain joins TRBV6-1 and TRBJ1-2, with 8 positions matching TRBD1. V lost 7 bases and J lost 2; bases outside the gene matches: 6. The germline V gene has CDR1 MNHNS and CDR2 SASEGT. This CDR3 contains 14 residues. The CDR3 loop reads CASIPGQENYGYTF. The CDR3 nucleotides read TGTGCCAGCATCCCGGGACAGGAAAACTATGGCTACACCTTC.

This chain uses TRBV20-1 with TRBJ2-1; the D is unclear. V was shortened by 5 bases and J by 7 bases, with 12 bases between the two germline ends. Germline values: CDR1 DFQATT, CDR2 SNEGSKA (reference sequence). The CDR3 has 12 residues. Written as DNA, the CDR3 is TGCAGTGCTCGGTCGCAGCTGAATGAGCAGTTCTTC. The encoded protein is CSARSQLNEQFF.

The chain uses TRBV5-1 and TRBJ2-1; 8 bases agree with TRBD2. After removal of 4 bases from V and 7 bases from J, the junction contained 4 bases not matched to a gene. This CDR3 spans 13 amino acids. From germline, CDR1 is SGHRS and CDR2 YFSETQ. DNA of the CDR3: TGCGCCAGCAGCGGGACTAGAAGGAATGAGCAGTTCTTC. Translation gives CASSGTRRNEQFF.

The rearrangement joins TRBV5-1 to TRBJ1-6; D perhaps matches TRBD1 (5 bases). The CDR3 spans 13 residues. Germline V CDR1 and CDR2: SGHRS, YFSETQ. The germline V and J ends were trimmed by 5 bases and 9 bases, with 12 bases remaining between them. The CDR3 DNA reads as TGCGCCAGCAGGGGGGAGCGGGGTTCACCCCTCCACTTT. Translating gives CASRGERGSPLHF.

CDR3 DNA: TGCGCCAGCAGCTGGGGCGGACAGGGGAACGAGCAGTACTTC. It yields the protein CASSWGGQGNEQYF. The chain recombines TRBV5-1 with TRBJ2-7, with 9 bases lining up with TRBD1. The germline V gene has CDR1 SGHRS and CDR2 YFSETQ. The CDR3 runs 14 residues. After removal of 3 bases from V and 5 bases from J, the junction contained 6 bases not matched to a gene.

This clonotype has only a few counts. This may be a read error, as it is one base from a much larger clone. J is TRBJ2-5 and V is TRBV14; D call uncertain. Per germline, CDR1 SGHDN and CDR2 FVKESK. This CDR3 has 13 residues. The V gene lost 0 bases and the J gene lost 3 bases, with 5 bases spanning the gap. The CDR3 here is CASSQENEETQYF. The CDR3 DNA sequence: TGTGCCAGCAGCCAAGAAAACGAAGAGACCCAGTACTTC. Using reference TRBV14 and TRBJ2-5 for the parts outside the CDR3, the full variable domain is EAGVTQFPSHSVIEKGQTVTLRCDPISGHDNLYWYRRVMGKEIKFLLHFVKESKQDESGMPNNRFLAERTGGTYSTLKVQPAELEDSGVYFCASSQENEETQYFGPGTRLLVL.

This sequence joins TRBV10-3 and TRBJ2-5, with a possible D match to TRBD1 (5 bases). The J call may be in error: the DNA end matches TRBJ2-7 better. This CDR3 is built from 13 residues. Per germline, CDR1 ENHRY and CDR2 SYGVKD. This CDR3 is CAIRTREGSEQYF. In DNA, the CDR3 is TGTGCCATCAGGACCAGGGAAGGTTCCGAGCAGTACTTC.

This clonotype was seen a few times. V usage is TRBV29-1 and J usage is TRBJ1-2; no firm D call. With 3 bases removed from V and 3 bases from J, the gap between germline ends came to 5 bases. Germline values: CDR1 SQVTM, CDR2 ANQGSEA. The CDR3 sequence is 11 residues long. The CDR3 DNA sequence: TGCAGCGTTGAGGCCTACTATGGCTACACCTTC. It yields the protein CSVEAYYGYTF.

V is TRBV6-2 or TRBV6-3 and J is TRBJ2-7; 10 bases match TRBD2. Germline CDR1 reads MNHEY; CDR2 reads SVGEGT. The J segment lost 0 bases and the V segment lost 5 bases, leaving 7 bases of the junction unmatched. The CDR3 consists of 16 residues. CDR3 protein: CASSPGLADFSYEQYF. The DNA of the CDR3 is TGTGCCAGCAGTCCCGGACTAGCGGACTTCTCCTACGAGCAGTACTTC.

This chain links TRBV6-6 with TRBJ1-2; D unresolved. With 6 bases removed from V and 6 bases from J, the gap between germline ends came to 20 bases. The CDR3 extends over 15 amino acids. Per the germline V gene, CDR1 is MNHNY and CDR2 is SVGAGI (reference sequence). CDR3 in amino acids: CASSLTGPSPDGYTF. The DNA of the CDR3 is TGTGCCAGCAGCCTCACCGGGCCGTCTCCGGATGGCTACACCTTC.

CDR3 in DNA: TGTGCCAGCAATTTCCGGGACAGGCTGTTTTCCGGGGCCAACGTCCTGACTTTC. This sequence encodes CASNFRDRLFSGANVLTF. V usage is TRBV6-2 or TRBV6-3 and J usage is TRBJ2-6, with 8 bases matching TRBD1. Germline CDR1 MNHEY, CDR2 SVGEGT. CDR3 length: 18 residues. The V gene end was trimmed by 7 bases and the J gene end by 4 bases; junction bases not matched to a gene: 15.

The genes are TRBV3-1 and TRBJ2-1, with TRBD2 matching over 12 bases. Germline trimming cut 3 bases from V and 4 bases from J; bases unmatched to any gene: 4. From germline, CDR1 is LGHDT and CDR2 YNNKEL (reference sequence). The CDR3 totals 16 residues. The CDR3 DNA reads as TGTGCCAGCAGCCAGCTGACTAGCGGGAGATACAATGAGCAGTTCTTC. It translates to CASSQLTSGRYNEQFF.

The chain recombines TRBV4-2 with TRBJ2-5; 9 bases are a match to TRBD2. Per germline, CDR1 LGHNA and CDR2 YNFKEQ. CDR3 length: 13 amino acids. V was clipped by 4 bases and J by 11 bases; unmatched bases: 8. The CDR3 region has the DNA TGTGCCAGCAGCCCTCATCGACTAGCGGAGCAGTACTTC. Its translation: CASSPHRLAEQYF.

This CDR3 is CASRNGQGGETQYF. The CDR3 coding sequence is TGTGCCAGCAGAAACGGACAGGGAGGGGAGACCCAGTACTTC. The V and J genes are TRBV6-6 and TRBJ2-7; the D gene is possibly TRBD1 (8 bases). The better agreement between TRBJ2-5 and the DNA end casts doubt on the J call. Germline CDR1 is MNHNY and CDR2 is SVGAGI (reference sequence). This CDR3 region has 14 residues.

The V gene is TRBV15, the J gene TRBJ1-1; D perhaps matches TRBD1 (5 bases). Trimming removed 0 bases from V and 1 base from J, with 6 bases in between. The CDR3 consists of 14 residues. The V gene's germline CDR1 is LNHNV and CDR2 YYDKDF (reference sequence). CDR3 DNA sequence: TGTGCCACCAGCAGAGAGACAGAGAACACTGAAGCTTTCTTT. It codes for CATSRETENTEAFF.

The V and J genes are TRBV21-1 and TRBJ2-4. TRBV21-1 is given as a pseudogene. CDR3 size: 15 residues. The CDR3 loop reads CASSKGRIAKNIQYF. The CDR3 DNA reads TGTGCCAGCAGCAAAGGAAGAATAGCCAAAAACATTCAGTACTTC.

The CDR3 loop reads CASSQVIFSVERPEAFF. The CDR3 DNA is TGCGCCAGCAGCCAAGTAATTTTTTCAGTAGAAAGACCCGAAGCTTTCTTT. This sequence joins TRBV4-3 and TRBJ1-1; D gene uncertain. V was cut by 1 base and J by 8 bases, with 23 bases left in between. Germline V gene lookup returns CDR1 LGHNA and CDR2 YSLEER. This CDR3 comprises 17 residues.

This clonotype has just a few counts. The chain is built from TRBV15 and TRBJ1-2, with D uncertain. The V end lost 3 bases, the J end lost 4 bases, and 15 bases lay between the germline ends. The germline gives CDR1 LNHNV, CDR2 YYDKDF (reference sequence). This CDR3 comprises 15 residues. The CDR3 is CATSSSDLVTYGYTF. Written as DNA, the CDR3 is TGTGCCACCAGCAGTTCAGACTTAGTCACCTATGGCTACACCTTC.

The genes are TRBV2 and TRBJ1-2; a possible D gene is TRBD1 (5 bases). V lost 3 bases, J lost 7 bases, and 12 bases lay in between. The length of the CDR3 is 13 residues. CDR1 is SNHLY and CDR2 is FYNNEI in the germline V gene. CDR3 residues: CASSDTGDGGYTF. The DNA for the CDR3 is TGTGCCAGCAGTGACACCGGGGACGGTGGCTACACCTTC.

This clonotype was observed a handful of times. The V and J genes are TRBV10-3 and TRBJ2-7; D is unresolved. The germline V gene encodes CDR1 ENHRY and CDR2 SYGVKD. The germline V and J ends were trimmed by 2 bases and 1 base, with 9 bases remaining between them. CDR3 size: 14 residues. CDR3 in amino acids: CAISEPAESYEQYF. The CDR3 DNA reads TGTGCCATCAGTGAGCCAGCCGAATCCTACGAGCAGTACTTC.

The V and J genes are TRBV5-1 and TRBJ1-1; 10 nucleotides line up with TRBD1. The CDR3 covers 14 residues. J gave up 3 bases and V 6 bases, and 5 bases lay outside the gene matches. The germline V gene has CDR1 SGHRS and CDR2 YFSETQ. The CDR3 sequence is CASTSGQGDTEAFF. The CDR3 DNA reads as TGCGCCAGCACCTCCGGACAGGGGGACACTGAAGCTTTCTTT.